This T cell receptor beta chain was documented in a study of blood T cells in healthy people across ages. The study recruited healthy Caucasian donors from Russia who were aged about 6 to 90. Every donor gave about 9 milliliters of peripheral blood. General observations from the study: Roughly linear declines in TCR beta diversity per million T cells occurred with age.

As to this clonotype: The antigen is not known.

Sample-barcoded 5' priming and a J-beta primer mix drove a second PCR of roughly 7 to 11 cycles. Individual samples furnished no less than 2.5 million CDR3-containing paired-end reads apiece. MiXCR, run by TCRdb on the 5' RACE reads, gives a single entry per CDR3 protein. The table lists approximately 1.5 million distinct CDR3 sequences, roughly two fifths of them singletons, with about 4% in the top ten. CDR3 length equals 18 residues. Germline V gene sequence: CDR1 DFQATT, CDR2 SNEGSKA (reference sequence). J was trimmed by 5 bases and V by 5 bases; bases with no gene match: 18. This receptor was taken from a woman younger than 35 in good health. V and J are TRBV20-1 and TRBJ2-1, with 10 positions matching TRBD2. Sequenced material: blood. The CDR3 sequence is CSAPGRLAGPKPHNEQFF. As DNA, the CDR3 is TGCAGTGCTCCGGGCCGACTAGCGGGCCCCAAGCCCCACAATGAGCAGTTCTTC.